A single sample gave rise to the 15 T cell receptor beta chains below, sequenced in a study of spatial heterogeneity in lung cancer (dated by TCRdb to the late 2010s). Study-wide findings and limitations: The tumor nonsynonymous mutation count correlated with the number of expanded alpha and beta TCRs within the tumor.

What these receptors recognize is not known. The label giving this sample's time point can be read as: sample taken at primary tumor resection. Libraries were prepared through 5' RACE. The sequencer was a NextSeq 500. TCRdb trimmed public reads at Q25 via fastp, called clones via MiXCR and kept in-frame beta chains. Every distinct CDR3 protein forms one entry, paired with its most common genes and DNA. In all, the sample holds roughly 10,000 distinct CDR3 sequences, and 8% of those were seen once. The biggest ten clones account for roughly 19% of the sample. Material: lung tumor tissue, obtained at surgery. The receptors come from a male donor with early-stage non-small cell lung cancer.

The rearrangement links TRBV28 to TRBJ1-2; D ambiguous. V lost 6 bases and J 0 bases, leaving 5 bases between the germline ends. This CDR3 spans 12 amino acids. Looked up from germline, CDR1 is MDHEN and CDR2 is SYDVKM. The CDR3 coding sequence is TGTGCCAGCAGATCTACTAACTATGGCTACACCTTC. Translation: CASRSTNYGYTF.

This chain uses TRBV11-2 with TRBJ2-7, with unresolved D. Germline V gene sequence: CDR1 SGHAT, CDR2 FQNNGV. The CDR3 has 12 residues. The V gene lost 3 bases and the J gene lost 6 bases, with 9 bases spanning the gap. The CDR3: CASSFLGREQYF. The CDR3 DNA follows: TGTGCCAGCAGCTTCTTAGGCCGCGAGCAGTACTTC.

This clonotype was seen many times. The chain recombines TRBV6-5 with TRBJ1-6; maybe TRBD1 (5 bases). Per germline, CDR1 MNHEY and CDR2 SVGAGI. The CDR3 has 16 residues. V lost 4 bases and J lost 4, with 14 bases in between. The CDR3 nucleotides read TGTGCCAGCAGTTTAACGGGGCTTGGGTATAATTCACCCCTCCACTTT. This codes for CASSLTGLGYNSPLHF.

CDR3 amino acids: CSASSGTSAVDEQFF. In DNA form, the CDR3 reads TGCAGTGCTAGTTCCGGGACTAGCGCCGTTGATGAGCAGTTCTTC. This chain connects TRBV20-1 to TRBJ2-1; 10 bases are a match to TRBD2. The CDR3 covers 15 residues. The germline V gene has CDR1 DFQATT and CDR2 SNEGSKA (reference sequence). V shed 3 bases, J shed 8 bases, and the junction held 10 bases outside the gene matches.

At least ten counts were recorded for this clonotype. The CDR3 nucleotides are TGTGCCAGCAGCTTAGAGGCGGGGTCGGGGGAGACCCAGTACTTC. Its translation is CASSLEAGSGETQYF. The chain couples TRBV7-6 to TRBJ2-5; weak D call: TRBD2 (6 bases). The CDR3 is 15 amino acids. With 1 base removed from V and 5 bases from J, the gap between germline ends came to 14 bases. CDR1 and CDR2 (germline): SGHVS, FNYEAQ.

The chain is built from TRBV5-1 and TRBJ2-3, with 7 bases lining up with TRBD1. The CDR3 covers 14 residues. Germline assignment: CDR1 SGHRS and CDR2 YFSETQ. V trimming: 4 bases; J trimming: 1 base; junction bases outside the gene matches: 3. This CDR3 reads CASSGGQGTDTQYF. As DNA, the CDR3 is TGCGCCAGCAGCGGCGGACAGGGCACAGATACGCAGTATTTT.

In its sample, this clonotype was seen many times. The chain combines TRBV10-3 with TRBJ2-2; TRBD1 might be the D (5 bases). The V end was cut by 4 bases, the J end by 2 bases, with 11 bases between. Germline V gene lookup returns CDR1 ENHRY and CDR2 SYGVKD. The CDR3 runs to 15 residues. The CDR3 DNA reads TGTGCCATCAGTGCTGGGGCAGGCAACACCGGGGAGCTGTTTTTT. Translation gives CAISAGAGNTGELFF.

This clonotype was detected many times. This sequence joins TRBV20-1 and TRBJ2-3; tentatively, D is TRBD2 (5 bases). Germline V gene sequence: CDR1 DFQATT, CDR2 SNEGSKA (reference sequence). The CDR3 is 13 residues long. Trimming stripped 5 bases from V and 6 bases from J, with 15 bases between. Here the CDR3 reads CSASPRTGDTQYF. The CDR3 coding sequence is TGCAGTGCTTCCCCAAGAACGGGGGATACGCAGTATTTT.

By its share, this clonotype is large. Written as DNA, the CDR3 is TGTGCCAGCAGCTTCCCGGGGGCCCCGGGGGCGTTCTTC. This translates into CASSFPGAPGAFF. The chain links TRBV7-2 to TRBJ2-1, with D possibly called TRBD1 or TRBD2 (6 bases each). The CDR3 sequence is 13 residues long. The germline V gene encodes CDR1 SGHTA and CDR2 FQGNSA. V shed 3 bases and J shed 15 bases, with 18 bases lying between them.

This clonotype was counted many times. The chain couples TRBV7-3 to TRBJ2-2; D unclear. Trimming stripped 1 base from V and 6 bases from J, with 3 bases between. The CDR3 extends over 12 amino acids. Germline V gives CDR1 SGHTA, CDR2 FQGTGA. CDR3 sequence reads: CASSLRAGELFF. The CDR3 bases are TGTGCCAGCAGCTTAAGGGCCGGGGAGCTGTTTTTT.

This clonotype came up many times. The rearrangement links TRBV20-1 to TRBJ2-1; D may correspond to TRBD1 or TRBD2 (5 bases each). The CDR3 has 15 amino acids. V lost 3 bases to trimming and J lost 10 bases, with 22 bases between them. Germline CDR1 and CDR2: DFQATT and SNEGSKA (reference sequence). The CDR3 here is CSASVGTTRLEEQFF. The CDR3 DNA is TGCAGTGCTAGCGTTGGGACGACCCGCCTCGAGGAGCAGTTCTTC.

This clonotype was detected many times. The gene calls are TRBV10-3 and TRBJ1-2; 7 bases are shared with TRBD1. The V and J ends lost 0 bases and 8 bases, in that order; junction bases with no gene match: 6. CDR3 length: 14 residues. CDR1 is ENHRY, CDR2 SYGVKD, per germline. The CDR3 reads CAISESDRTDGYTF. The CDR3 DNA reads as TGTGCCATCAGTGAGTCGGACAGGACAGACGGCTACACCTTC.

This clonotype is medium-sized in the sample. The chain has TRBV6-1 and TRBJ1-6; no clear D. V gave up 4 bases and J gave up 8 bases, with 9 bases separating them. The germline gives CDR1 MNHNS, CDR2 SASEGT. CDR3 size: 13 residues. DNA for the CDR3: TGTGCCAGCAGTGTCGGGGATGATTCACCCCTCCACTTT. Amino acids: CASSVGDDSPLHF.

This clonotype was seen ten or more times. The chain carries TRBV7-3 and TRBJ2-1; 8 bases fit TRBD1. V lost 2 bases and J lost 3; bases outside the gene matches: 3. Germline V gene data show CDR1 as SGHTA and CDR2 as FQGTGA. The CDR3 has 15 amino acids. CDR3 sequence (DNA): TGTGCCAGCAGCTTAGGGACAGGAATCTACAATGAGCAGTTCTTC. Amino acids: CASSLGTGIYNEQFF. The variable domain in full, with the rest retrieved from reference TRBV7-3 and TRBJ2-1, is GAGVSQTPSNKVTEKGKYVELRCDPISGHTALYWYRQSLGQGPEFLIYFQGTGAADDSGLPNDRFFAVRPEGSVSTLKIQRTERGDSAVYLCASSLGTGIYNEQFFGPGTRLTVL.

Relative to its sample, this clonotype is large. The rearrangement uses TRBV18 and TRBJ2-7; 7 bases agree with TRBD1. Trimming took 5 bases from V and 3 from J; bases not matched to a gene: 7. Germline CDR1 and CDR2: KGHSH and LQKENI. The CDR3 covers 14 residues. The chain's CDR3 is CASSTGTDFYEQYF. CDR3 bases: TGTGCCAGCTCAACCGGGACAGACTTCTACGAGCAGTACTTC.